The text below deals with one T cell receptor beta chain. Other DNA sequences in this specimen translate into the identical CDR3. In the original analysis: Estimates of nucleated cell counts were drawn from the amplification of reference gene primers. Measured with immunoSEQ multiplex PCR; TCRdb has only the in-frame clones, and not every one. V, J and clone size are those of that table, while D and trimming were read from the DNA. This sample has 300,000 to 500,000 clones; roughly 90% occur once, and the top ten carry 0.9% to 1%. The CDR3 consists of 14 residues. In germline, CDR1 is SGHRS, CDR2 YFSETQ. V lost 3 bases, J lost 6 bases, and 2 bases stayed unmatched. This specimen belongs to a study of blood T cell repertoires in COVID-19.

The sequenced material came from PBMCs or T cells enriched from blood (not recorded which). The chain couples TRBV5-1 to TRBJ1-4; 10 bases map to TRBD1. The receptor was derived from a woman in her 30s with acute COVID-19. CDR3 sequence reads: CASSSGTGDEKLFF. The CDR3 nucleotides read TGCGCCAGCAGCTCGGGGACAGGGGATGAAAAACTGTTTTTT.